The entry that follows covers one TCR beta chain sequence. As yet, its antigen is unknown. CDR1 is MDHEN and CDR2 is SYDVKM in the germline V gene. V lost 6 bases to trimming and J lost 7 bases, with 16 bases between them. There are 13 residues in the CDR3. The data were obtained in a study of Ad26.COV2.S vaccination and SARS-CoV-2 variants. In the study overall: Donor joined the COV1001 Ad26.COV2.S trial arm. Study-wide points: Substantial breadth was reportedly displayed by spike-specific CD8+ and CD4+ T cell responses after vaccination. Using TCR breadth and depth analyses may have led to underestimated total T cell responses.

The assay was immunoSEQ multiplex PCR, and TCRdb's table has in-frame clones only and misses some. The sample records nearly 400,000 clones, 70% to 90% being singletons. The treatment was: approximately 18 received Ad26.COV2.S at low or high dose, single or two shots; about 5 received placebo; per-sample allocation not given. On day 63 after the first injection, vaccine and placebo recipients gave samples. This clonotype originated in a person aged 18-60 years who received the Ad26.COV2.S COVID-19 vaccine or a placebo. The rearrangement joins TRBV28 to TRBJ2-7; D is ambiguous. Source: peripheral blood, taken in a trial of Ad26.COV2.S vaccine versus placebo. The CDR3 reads CASSLQSSREQYF. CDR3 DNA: TGTGCCAGCAGCCTACAGAGCAGCAGAGAGCAGTACTTC.